This passage covers 17 T cell receptor beta chains from one sample sequenced in a study of control samples from healthy donors and cancer patients (dated by TCRdb to the early 2020s). The receptor library was made with the immunoSEQ multiplex PCR assay. TCRdb re-hosts the immuneACCESS table, in-frame sequences only. Its copies lack some clones; in the studies checked, an unresolved V gene accounts for under half of them, and the cause for the rest is not known. The sample records fewer than 200,000 clones, around 94% of which are singletons. The biggest ten clones account for 1.4% of the sample. The specimen was blood. The source of these receptors is a man under 40 in good health.

The J gene is TRBJ1-2, the V gene TRBV7-2; 9 nucleotides agree with TRBD1. This CDR3 spans 15 amino acids. Trimming cost V 4 bases and J 4 bases; bases outside gene matches: 7. Germline V gene data show CDR1 as SGHTA and CDR2 as FQGNSA. The DNA of the CDR3 is TGTGCCAGCAGCTCTACCGGGACAGGGTCCTATGGCTACACCTTC. This translates into CASSSTGTGSYGYTF.

This rearrangement joins TRBV4-1 to TRBJ2-7; 10 bases map to TRBD1. V lost 0 bases to trimming and J lost 3 bases; unmatched junction nucleotides: 2. Germline lookup yields CDR1 MGHRA and CDR2 YSYEKL. The CDR3 is made up of 15 amino acids. In DNA, the CDR3 is TGCGCCAGCAGCCAAGAGGACAGGGGGTACTACGAGCAGTACTTC. Translation gives CASSQEDRGYYEQYF.

This chain links TRBV5-6 with TRBJ2-5; D may be TRBD1 or TRBD2 (5 bases each). V was pared by 0 bases and J by 0 bases, with 12 bases between. Germline lookup yields CDR1 SGHDT and CDR2 YYEEEE. The CDR3 is made up of 16 amino acids. CDR3 sequence: CASSLVYRGHQETQYF. The CDR3 region has the DNA TGTGCCAGCAGCTTGGTGTATCGGGGACACCAAGAGACCCAGTACTTC.

The CDR3 DNA reads as TGTGCCAGCAGTGGAGTCGCCGGGGCCAACGTCCTGACTTTC. This codes for CASSGVAGANVLTF. The rearrangement links TRBV2 to TRBJ2-6; unclear D gene. This CDR3 is built from 14 residues. Trimming pared 4 bases from V and 4 bases from J, leaving 8 bases between. Looked up from germline, CDR1 is SNHLY and CDR2 is FYNNEI. Filled out from reference TRBV2 and TRBJ2-6, the complete variable domain reads EPEVTQTPSHQVTQMGQEVILRCVPISNHLYFYWYRQILGQKVEFLVSFYNNEISEKSEIFDDQFSVERPDGSNFTLKIRSTKLEDSAMYFCASSGVAGANVLTFGAGSRLTVL.

The rearrangement joins TRBV27 to TRBJ2-7; D not resolved. The V end lost 5 bases, the J end lost 4 bases, and 9 bases lay between the germline ends. This CDR3 comprises 12 residues. Germline CDR1 MNHEY, CDR2 SMNVEV (reference sequence). The CDR3 protein is CASSPTAYEQYF. CDR3 DNA: TGTGCCAGCAGTCCGACGGCTTACGAGCAGTACTTC.

This clone was seen a single time. The rearrangement links TRBV30 to TRBJ2-1; the match to TRBD2 covers 10 bases. Per the germline V gene, CDR1 is GTSNPN and CDR2 is SVGIG (reference sequence). This CDR3 has 17 amino acids. Trimming cost V 2 bases and J 4 bases; bases outside gene matches: 11. The CDR3 is CAWSNSGGSYLYNEQFF. The DNA for the CDR3 is TGTGCCTGGAGTAATAGCGGGGGGTCCTACCTATACAATGAGCAGTTCTTC.

In DNA form, the CDR3 reads TGTGCCAGCTCACCGCGACAGGTTAACTATGGCTACACCTTC. Its translation: CASSPRQVNYGYTF. The chain recombines TRBV18 with TRBJ1-2; D perhaps matches TRBD1 (6 bases). There are 14 residues in the CDR3. Trimming pared 3 bases from V and 1 base from J, leaving 9 bases between. From germline, CDR1 is KGHSH and CDR2 LQKENI.

This rearrangement joins TRBV5-6 to TRBJ1-6; no reliable D call. The CDR3 runs to 14 residues. Per the germline V gene, CDR1 is SGHDT and CDR2 is YYEEEE. Trimming cost V 4 bases and J 8 bases, with 13 bases left between them. The CDR3 is CASSPGRWDSPLHF. In DNA form, the CDR3 reads TGTGCCAGCAGCCCGGGCCGCTGGGATTCACCCCTCCACTTT.

The V and J genes are TRBV7-6 and TRBJ2-6; D gene ambiguous. The germline gives CDR1 SGHVS, CDR2 FNYEAQ. This CDR3 has 13 amino acids. Trimming removed 6 bases at V and 4 bases at J, with 7 bases between. The CDR3 region is CASRLRGANVLTF. The CDR3 nucleotides are TGTGCCAGCAGGCTCAGGGGGGCCAACGTCCTGACTTTC.

This sequence joins TRBV5-4 and TRBJ2-5; D might be TRBD1 or TRBD2, each matching 6 bases. The CDR3 spans 14 residues. Germline CDR1 SGHNT, CDR2 YYREEE (reference sequence). V shed 1 base and J shed 4 bases, with 11 bases lying between them. The CDR3 coding sequence is TGTGCCAGCAGCTTGTCCAGGGGAGGAGAGACCCAGTACTTC. Encoded protein: CASSLSRGGETQYF.

A word on this clone: Other DNA sequences in this sample translate to the same CDR3. The chain combines TRBV18 with TRBJ2-5; D not resolved. The V and J ends lost 3 bases and 1 base respectively, with 3 bases between them. The CDR3 is made up of 12 amino acids. Germline V gene sequence: CDR1 KGHSH, CDR2 LQKENI. The CDR3 bases are TGTGCCAGCTCACCGCGCCAAGAGACCCAGTACTTC. Translation gives CASSPRQETQYF.

The V gene is TRBV7-9, the J gene TRBJ2-5; tentatively, D is TRBD2 (6 bases). The V gene lost 5 bases and the J gene lost 5 bases, with 12 bases spanning the gap. Germline CDR1 and CDR2: SEHNR and FQNEAQ (reference sequence). There are 13 residues in the CDR3. For the CDR3, the DNA is TGTGCCAGCAGCCCTGCGGGGTGGGAGACCCAGTACTTC. This gives the protein CASSPAGWETQYF.

The J gene is TRBJ2-3, the V gene TRBV6-5; 7 bases are shared with TRBD1. The CDR3 contains 15 residues. V lost 6 bases, J lost 1 base, and 7 bases stayed unmatched. The germline V gene encodes CDR1 MNHEY and CDR2 SVGAGI. The CDR3 region is CASRPGQIGTDTQYF. Written as DNA, the CDR3 is TGTGCCAGCAGACCGGGACAGATAGGCACAGATACGCAGTATTTT.

In its sample, this clone was seen a few times. The chain recombines TRBV6-1 with TRBJ1-4; D perhaps matches TRBD1 (5 bases). Trimming pared 1 base from V and 6 bases from J, leaving 15 bases between. Germline V gene data show CDR1 as MNHNS and CDR2 as SASEGT. The CDR3 sequence is 16 residues long. CDR3 coding DNA: TGTGCCAGCAGTGAAGAGATGTTGTTACAGGATGAAAAACTGTTTTTT. Amino acid sequence: CASSEEMLLQDEKLFF.

Note on this clone: The junction and the germline gene differ at one end; a read error may be behind it. The chain employs TRBV12-3 or TRBV12-4 and TRBJ2-7; no clear D gene. The CDR3 totals 13 residues. CDR3 in DNA: TGTGCCAGCAGTTTGGTTCCCCTCTACGGGCAGTACTTC. Its protein product is CASSLVPLYGQYF.

The chain uses TRBV27 and TRBJ1-1, with D tentatively TRBD1 (6 bases). V was cut by 4 bases and J by 1 base, with 19 bases left in between. The CDR3 is 17 amino acids. Germline lookup yields CDR1 MNHEY and CDR2 SMNVEV (reference sequence). CDR3 in amino acids: CASSSQSRGGGNTEAFF. The CDR3 bases are TGTGCCAGCAGTTCCCAAAGCAGGGGAGGGGGGAACACTGAAGCTTTCTTT.

This chain links TRBV6-1 with TRBJ2-3; 10 bases agree with TRBD2. Germline CDR1 reads MNHNS; CDR2 reads SASEGT. Trimming removed 4 bases from V and 1 base from J; junction bases left unmatched: 5. The CDR3 has 16 residues. The CDR3 region has the DNA TGTGCCAGCAGTGTAAGGCTAGCGGGGGGCACAGATACGCAGTATTTT. It specifies CASSVRLAGGTDTQYF.